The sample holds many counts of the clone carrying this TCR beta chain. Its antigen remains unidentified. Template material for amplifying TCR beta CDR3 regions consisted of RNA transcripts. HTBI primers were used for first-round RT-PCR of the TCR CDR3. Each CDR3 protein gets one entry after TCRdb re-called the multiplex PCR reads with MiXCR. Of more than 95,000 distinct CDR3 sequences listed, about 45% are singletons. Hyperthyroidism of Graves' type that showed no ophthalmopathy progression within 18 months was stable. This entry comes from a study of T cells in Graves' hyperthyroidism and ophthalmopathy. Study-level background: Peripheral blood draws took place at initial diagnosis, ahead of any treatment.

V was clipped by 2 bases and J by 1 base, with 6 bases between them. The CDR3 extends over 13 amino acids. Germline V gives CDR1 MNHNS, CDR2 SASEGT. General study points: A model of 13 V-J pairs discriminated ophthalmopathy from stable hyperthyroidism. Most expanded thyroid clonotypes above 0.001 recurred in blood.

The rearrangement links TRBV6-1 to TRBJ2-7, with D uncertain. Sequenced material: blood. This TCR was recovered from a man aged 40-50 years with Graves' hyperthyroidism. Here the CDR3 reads CASSELSSYEQYF. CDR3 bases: TGTGCCAGCAGTGAACTATCTTCCTACGAGCAGTACTTC.